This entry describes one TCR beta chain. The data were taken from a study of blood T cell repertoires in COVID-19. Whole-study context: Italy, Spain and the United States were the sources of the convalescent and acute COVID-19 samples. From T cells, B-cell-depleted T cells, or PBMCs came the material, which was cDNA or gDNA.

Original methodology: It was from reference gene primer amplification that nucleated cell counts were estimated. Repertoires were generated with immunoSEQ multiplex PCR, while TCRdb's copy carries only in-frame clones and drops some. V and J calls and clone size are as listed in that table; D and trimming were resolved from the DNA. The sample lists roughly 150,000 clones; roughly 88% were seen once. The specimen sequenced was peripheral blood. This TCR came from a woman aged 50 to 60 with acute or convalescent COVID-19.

The CDR3 loop is CATSLTGRNEKLFF. CDR3 coding DNA: TGTGCCACCAGCCTTACAGGGCGGAATGAAAAACTGTTTTTT. The chain employs TRBV15 and TRBJ1-4, with a possible D match to TRBD1 (6 bases). Germline CDR1 is LNHNV and CDR2 is YYDKDF (reference sequence). CDR3 length equals 14 residues. The V end lost 5 bases, the J end lost 5 bases, and 12 bases lay between the germline ends.